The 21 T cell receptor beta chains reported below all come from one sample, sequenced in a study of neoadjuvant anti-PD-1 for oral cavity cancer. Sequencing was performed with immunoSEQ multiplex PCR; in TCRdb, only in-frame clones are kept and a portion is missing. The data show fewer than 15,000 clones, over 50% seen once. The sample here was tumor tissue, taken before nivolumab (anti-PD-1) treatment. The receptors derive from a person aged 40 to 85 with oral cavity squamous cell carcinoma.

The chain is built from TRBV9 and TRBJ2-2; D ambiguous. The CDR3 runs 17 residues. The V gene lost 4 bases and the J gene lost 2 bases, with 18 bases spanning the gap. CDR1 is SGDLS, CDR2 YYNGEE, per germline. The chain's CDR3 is CASSRRMSAVNTGELFF. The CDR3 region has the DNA TGTGCCAGCAGCCGTAGGATGAGCGCGGTTAACACCGGGGAGCTGTTTTTT. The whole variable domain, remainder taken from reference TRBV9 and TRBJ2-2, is DSGVTQTPKHLITATGQRVTLRCSPRSGDLSVYWYQQSLDQGLQFLIQYYNGEERAKGNILERFSAQQFPDLHSELNLSSLELGDSALYFCASSRRMSAVNTGELFFGEGSRLTVL.

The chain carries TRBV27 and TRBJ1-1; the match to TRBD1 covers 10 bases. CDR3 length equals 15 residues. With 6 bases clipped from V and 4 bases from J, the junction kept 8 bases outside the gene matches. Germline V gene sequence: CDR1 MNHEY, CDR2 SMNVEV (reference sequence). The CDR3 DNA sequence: TGTGCCAGCAGACGGGACAGGGGTGCTGGCACTGAAGCTTTCTTT. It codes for CASRRDRGAGTEAFF.

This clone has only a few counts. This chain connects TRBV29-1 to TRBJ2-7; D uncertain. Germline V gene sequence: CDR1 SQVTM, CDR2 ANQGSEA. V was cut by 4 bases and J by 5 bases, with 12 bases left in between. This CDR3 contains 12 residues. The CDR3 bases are TGCAGCGTTGGGTCCCCTAGGGACGAGCAGTACTTC. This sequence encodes CSVGSPRDEQYF.

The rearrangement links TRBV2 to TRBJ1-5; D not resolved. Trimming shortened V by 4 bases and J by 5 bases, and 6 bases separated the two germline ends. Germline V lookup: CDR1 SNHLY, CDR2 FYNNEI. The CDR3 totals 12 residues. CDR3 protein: CASSVPYQPQHF. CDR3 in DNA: TGTGCCAGCAGTGTTCCTTATCAGCCCCAGCATTTT.

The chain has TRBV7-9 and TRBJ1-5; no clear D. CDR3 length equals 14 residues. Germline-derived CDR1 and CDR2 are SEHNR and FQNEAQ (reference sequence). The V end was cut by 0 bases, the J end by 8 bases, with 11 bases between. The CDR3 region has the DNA TGTGCCAGCAGCTTAGCGCTAATGGGAGAGCCCCAGCATTTT. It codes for CASSLALMGEPQHF.

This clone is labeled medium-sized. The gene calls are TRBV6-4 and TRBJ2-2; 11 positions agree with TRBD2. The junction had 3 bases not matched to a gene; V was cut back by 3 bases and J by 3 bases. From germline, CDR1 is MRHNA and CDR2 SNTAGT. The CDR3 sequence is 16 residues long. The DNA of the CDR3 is TGTGCCAGCAGTGAACTAGCGGGAGTCGACACCGGGGAGCTGTTTTTT. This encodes CASSELAGVDTGELFF.

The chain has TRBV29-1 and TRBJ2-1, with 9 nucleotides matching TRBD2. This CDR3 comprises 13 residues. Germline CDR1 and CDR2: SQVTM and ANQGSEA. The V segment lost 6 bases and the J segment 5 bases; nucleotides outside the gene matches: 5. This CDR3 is CSVGRGGHNEQFF. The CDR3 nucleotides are TGCAGCGTCGGGCGGGGGGGCCACAATGAGCAGTTCTTC.

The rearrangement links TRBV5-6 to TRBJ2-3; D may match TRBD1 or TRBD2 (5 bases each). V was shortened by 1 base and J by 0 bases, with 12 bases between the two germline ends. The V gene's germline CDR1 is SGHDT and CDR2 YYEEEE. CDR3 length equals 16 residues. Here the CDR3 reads CASSLLGPYSTDTQYF. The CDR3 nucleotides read TGTGCCAGCAGCTTGTTGGGACCCTATAGCACAGATACGCAGTATTTT.

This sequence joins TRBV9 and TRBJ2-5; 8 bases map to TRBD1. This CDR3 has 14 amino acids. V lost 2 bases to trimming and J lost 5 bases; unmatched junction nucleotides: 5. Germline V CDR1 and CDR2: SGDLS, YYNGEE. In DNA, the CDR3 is TGTGCCAGCAGCGTCGGACAGGGATGGGAGACCCAGTACTTC. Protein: CASSVGQGWETQYF. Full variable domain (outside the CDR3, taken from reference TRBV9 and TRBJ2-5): DSGVTQTPKHLITATGQRVTLRCSPRSGDLSVYWYQQSLDQGLQFLIQYYNGEERAKGNILERFSAQQFPDLHSELNLSSLELGDSALYFCASSVGQGWETQYFGPGTRLLVL.

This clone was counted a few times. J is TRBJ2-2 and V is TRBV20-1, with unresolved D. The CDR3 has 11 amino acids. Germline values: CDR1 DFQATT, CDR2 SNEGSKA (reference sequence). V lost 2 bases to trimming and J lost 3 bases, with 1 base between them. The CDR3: CSARHTGELFF. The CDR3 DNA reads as TGCAGTGCTAGACACACCGGGGAGCTGTTTTTT.

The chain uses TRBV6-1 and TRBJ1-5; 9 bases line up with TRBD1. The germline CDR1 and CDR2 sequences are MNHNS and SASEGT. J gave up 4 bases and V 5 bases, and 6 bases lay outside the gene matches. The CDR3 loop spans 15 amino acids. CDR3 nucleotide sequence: TGTGCCAGCAGTATAACCGGGACAGGGAATCAGCCCCAGCATTTT. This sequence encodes CASSITGTGNQPQHF.

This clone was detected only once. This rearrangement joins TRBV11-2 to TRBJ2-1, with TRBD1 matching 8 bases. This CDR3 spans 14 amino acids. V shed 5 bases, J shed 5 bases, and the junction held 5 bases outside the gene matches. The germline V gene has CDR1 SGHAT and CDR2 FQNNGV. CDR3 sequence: CASSNPDRDNEQFF. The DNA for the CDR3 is TGTGCCAGCAGCAATCCGGACAGGGACAATGAGCAGTTCTTC.

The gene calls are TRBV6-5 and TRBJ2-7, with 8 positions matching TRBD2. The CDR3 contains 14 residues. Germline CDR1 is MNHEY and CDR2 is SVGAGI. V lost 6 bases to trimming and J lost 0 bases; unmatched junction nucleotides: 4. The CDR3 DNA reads TGTGCCAGCAGCCGGGGGACTAGCTCCTACGAGCAGTACTTC. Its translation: CASSRGTSSYEQYF.

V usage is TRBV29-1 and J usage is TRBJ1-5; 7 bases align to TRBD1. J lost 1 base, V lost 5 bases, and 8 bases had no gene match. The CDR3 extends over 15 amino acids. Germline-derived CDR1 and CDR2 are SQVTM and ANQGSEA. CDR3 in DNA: TGCAGCGTTCAGCAGGCGACAGGGAGCAATCAGCCCCAGCATTTT. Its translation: CSVQQATGSNQPQHF.

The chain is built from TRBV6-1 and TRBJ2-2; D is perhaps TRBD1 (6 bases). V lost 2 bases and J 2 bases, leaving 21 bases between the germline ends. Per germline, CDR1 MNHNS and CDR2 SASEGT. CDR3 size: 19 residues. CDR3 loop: CASSEKGTGFRLNTGELFF. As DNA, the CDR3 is TGTGCCAGCAGTGAAAAGGGCACAGGGTTCCGTTTAAACACCGGGGAGCTGTTTTTT.

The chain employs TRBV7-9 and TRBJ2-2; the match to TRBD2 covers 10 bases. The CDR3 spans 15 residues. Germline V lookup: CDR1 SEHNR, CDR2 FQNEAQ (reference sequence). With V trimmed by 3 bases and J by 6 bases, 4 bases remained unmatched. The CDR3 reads CASSFTSGISGELFF. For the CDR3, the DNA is TGTGCCAGCAGCTTCACTAGCGGGATTTCCGGGGAGCTGTTTTTT.

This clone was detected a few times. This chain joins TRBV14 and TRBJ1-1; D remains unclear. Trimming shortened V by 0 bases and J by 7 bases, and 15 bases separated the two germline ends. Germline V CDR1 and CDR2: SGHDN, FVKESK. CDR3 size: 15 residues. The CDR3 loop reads CASSQDEAPRGEAFF. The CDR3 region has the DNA TGTGCCAGCAGCCAAGATGAAGCCCCTCGGGGTGAAGCTTTCTTT.

The CDR3 region is CASSYGSSGANVLTF. The CDR3 DNA follows: TGTGCCAGCAGTTACGGGAGCTCTGGGGCCAACGTCCTGACTTTC. The chain employs TRBV6-6 and TRBJ2-6; TRBD2 might be the D (5 bases). The V gene's germline CDR1 is MNHNY and CDR2 SVGAGI (reference sequence). The CDR3 extends over 15 amino acids. V was cut by 2 bases and J by 0 bases, with 5 bases left in between.

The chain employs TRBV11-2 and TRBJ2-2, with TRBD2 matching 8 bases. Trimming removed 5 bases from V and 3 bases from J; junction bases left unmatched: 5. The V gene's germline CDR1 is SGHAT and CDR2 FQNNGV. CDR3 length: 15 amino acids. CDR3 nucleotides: TGTGCCAGCAGCGCCCGGGAGGGGCACACCGGGGAGCTGTTTTTT. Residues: CASSAREGHTGELFF.

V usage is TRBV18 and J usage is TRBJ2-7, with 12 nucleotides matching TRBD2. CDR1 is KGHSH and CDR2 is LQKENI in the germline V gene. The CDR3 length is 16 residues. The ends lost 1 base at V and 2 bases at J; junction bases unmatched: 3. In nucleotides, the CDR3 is TGTGCCAGCTCACCACAGACTAGCGGGGGCACCTACGAGCAGTACTTC. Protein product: CASSPQTSGGTYEQYF.

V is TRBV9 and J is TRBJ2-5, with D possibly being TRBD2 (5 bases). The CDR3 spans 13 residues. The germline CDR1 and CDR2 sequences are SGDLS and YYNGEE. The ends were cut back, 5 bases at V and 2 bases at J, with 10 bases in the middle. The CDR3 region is CASSRELQETQYF. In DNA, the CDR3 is TGTGCCAGCAGTAGGGAGCTTCAAGAGACCCAGTACTTC.